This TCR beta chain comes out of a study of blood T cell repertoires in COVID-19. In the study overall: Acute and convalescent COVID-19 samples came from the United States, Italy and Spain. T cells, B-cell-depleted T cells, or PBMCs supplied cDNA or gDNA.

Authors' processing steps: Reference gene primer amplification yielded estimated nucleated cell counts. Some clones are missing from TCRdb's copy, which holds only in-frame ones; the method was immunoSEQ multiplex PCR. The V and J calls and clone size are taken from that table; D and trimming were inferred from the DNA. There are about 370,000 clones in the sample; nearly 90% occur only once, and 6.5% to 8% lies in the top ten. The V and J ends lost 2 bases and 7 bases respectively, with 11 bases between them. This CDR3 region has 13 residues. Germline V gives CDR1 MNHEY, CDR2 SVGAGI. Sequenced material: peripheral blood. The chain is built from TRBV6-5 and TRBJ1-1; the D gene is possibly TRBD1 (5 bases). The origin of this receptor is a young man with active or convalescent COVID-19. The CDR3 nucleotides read TGTGCCAGCAGTTACGGGACTAGGAGTGAAGCTTTCTTT. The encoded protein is CASSYGTRSEAFF.